These T cell receptor beta chains were read from a single sample in a study of CD8 T cells in Susac syndrome. MiXCR, applied by TCRdb to the immunoSEQ multiplex PCR reads, yields one record per CDR3 protein. Among about 190,000 distinct CDR3 sequences, about 94% were seen once, and the ten largest hold around 0.092%. Sequencing input: CD4+ T cells from PBMCs. The receptors shown here come from a human donor with Susac syndrome. CDR3s include the opening cysteine and the closing phenylalanine or tryptophan. The D gene is left open where the match is weak. Expanded clones are given a class, and other clones once, few, many or no size at all.

TRBV20-1,TRBD2,TRBJ2-3,NA,16,CSASMVASGKIDTQYF,TGCAGTGCTAGTATGGTTGCTAGCGGGAAAATAGATACGCAGTATTTT
TRBV5-1,NA,TRBJ2-1,NA,13,CASSEGLNNEQFF,TGCGCCAGCAGTGAAGGGCTAAACAATGAGCAGTTCTTC
TRBV2,NA,TRBJ2-3,NA,18,CASSEELAAVTSTDTQYF,TGTGCCAGCAGTGAGGAGCTAGCAGCCGTTACTAGCACAGATACGCAGTATTTT
TRBV20-1,TRBD1,TRBJ1-6,NA,15,CSARDRGNRDSPLHF,TGCAGTGCTAGGGACAGGGGCAATCGAGATTCACCCCTCCACTTT
TRBV11-2,NA,TRBJ2-1,once,14,CASSLGGDYNEQFF,TGTGCCAGCAGCTTGGGCGGGGACTACAATGAGCAGTTCTTC
TRBV30,NA,TRBJ2-2,NA,13,CAWTPGVTGELFF,TGTGCCTGGACGCCGGGGGTCACCGGGGAGCTGTTTTTT
TRBV20-1,NA,TRBJ1-2,NA,14,CSARWAGSGYGYTF,TGCAGTGCTAGATGGGCCGGGAGCGGCTATGGCTACACCTTC
TRBV25-1,NA,TRBJ2-7,NA,15,CASSEYGDLGYEQYF,TGTGCCAGCAGTGAATACGGGGATCTGGGCTACGAGCAGTACTTC
TRBV30,NA,TRBJ1-1,NA,13,CAWRGDGYTEAFF,TGTGCCTGGAGGGGGGACGGATACACTGAAGCTTTCTTT
TRBV14,NA,TRBJ2-5,NA,15,CASSQGAQRKETQYF,TGTGCCAGCAGCCAGGGAGCCCAGCGAAAAGAGACCCAGTACTTC
TRBV6-5,NA,TRBJ1-3,NA,16,CASSYGGAVSGNTIYF,TGTGCCAGCAGTTACGGCGGGGCAGTCTCTGGAAACACCATATATTTT
TRBV6-5,NA,TRBJ1-2,NA,13,CASSLRPLYGYTF,TGTGCCAGCAGCCTACGCCCCCTCTATGGCTACACCTTC
TRBV6-5,NA,TRBJ2-4,NA,16,CASSYSDIGDKNIQYF,TGTGCCAGCAGTTACTCGGACATCGGTGACAAAAACATTCAGTACTTC